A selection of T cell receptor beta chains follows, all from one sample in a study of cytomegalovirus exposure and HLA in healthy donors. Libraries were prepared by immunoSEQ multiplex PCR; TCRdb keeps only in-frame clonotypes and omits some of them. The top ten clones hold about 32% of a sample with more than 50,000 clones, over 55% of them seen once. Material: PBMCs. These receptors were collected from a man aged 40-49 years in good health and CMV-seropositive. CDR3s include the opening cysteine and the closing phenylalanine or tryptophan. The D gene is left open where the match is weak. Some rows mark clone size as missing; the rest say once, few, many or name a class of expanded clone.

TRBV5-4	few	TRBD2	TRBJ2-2	TGTGCCAGCAGCTTAGCGGGGAAAACCGGGGAGCTGTTTTTT	CASSLAGKTGELFF
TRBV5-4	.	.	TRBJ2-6	TGTGCCAGCAGCTTGGACGGCTCTGGGGCCAACGTCCTGACTTTC	CASSLDGSGANVLTF
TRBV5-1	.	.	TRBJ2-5	TGCGCCAGCAGCATCGAGGGGGTACCGGAGACCCAGTACTTC	CASSIEGVPETQYF
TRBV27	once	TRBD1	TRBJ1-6	TGTGCCAGCAGTTCCCCGGGGACAGGTTATAATTCACCCCTCCACTTT	CASSSPGTGYNSPLHF
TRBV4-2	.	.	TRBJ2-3	TGTGCCAGCAGCCAAGCCAGGGATTCAGATACGCAGTATTTT	CASSQARDSDTQYF
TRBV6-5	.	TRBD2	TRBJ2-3	TGTGCCAGCAGTTCTCAGACTAGCGGGGGGGCAGATACGCAGTATTTT	CASSSQTSGGADTQYF
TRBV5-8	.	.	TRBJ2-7	TGTGCCAGCAGCTTGTATAACTACGAGCAGTACTTC	CASSLYNYEQYF
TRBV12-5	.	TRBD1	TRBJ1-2	TGTGCTAGTGGTTCCGACACCGGGACAGTATCTTATGGCTACACCTTC	CASGSDTGTVSYGYTF
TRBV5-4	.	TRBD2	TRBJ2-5	TGTGCCAGCAGCTTGGCCAGCGGGGGGGCACTAGAGACCCAGTACTTC	CASSLASGGALETQYF
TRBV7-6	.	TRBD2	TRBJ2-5	TGTGCCAGCAGCTTAGCGGCGGGGGGGTACCAAGAGACCCAGTACTTC	CASSLAAGGYQETQYF
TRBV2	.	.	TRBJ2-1	TGTGCCATCAGGACCCCGGGGAATGAGCAGTTCTTC	CAIRTPGNEQFF
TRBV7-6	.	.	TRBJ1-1	TGTGCCAGCAGCCGGGACACGAACACTGAAGCTTTCTTT	CASSRDTNTEAFF
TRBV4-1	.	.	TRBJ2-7	TGCGCCAGCAGCTCTGACCTGGGAGGCTACGAGCAGTACTTC	CASSSDLGGYEQYF
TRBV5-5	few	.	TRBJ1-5	TGTGCCAGCAGCTTGTTTGGGACATCTATAGATAGCAATCAGCCCCAGCATTTT	CASSLFGTSIDSNQPQHF
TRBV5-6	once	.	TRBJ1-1	TGTGCCAGCAGTCCGGACATCTACACTGAAGCTTTCTTT	CASSPDIYTEAFF
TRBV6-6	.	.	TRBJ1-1	TGTGCCAGCACCCCCCCAGGGAGGGGCACTGAAGCTTTCTTT	CASTPPGRGTEAFF
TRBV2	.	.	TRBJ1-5	TGTGCCAGCAGTGAAACAGGGAGTAGTCAGCCCCAGCATTTT	CASSETGSSQPQHF
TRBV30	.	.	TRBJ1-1	TGTGCCTGGGCCGGAGGGGCGAACACTGAAGCTTTCTTT	CAWAGGANTEAFF
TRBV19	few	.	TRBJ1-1	TGTGCCAGTAGGTCTCGCAGGGAATCTGAAGCTTTCTTT	CASRSRRESEAFF
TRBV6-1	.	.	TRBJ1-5	TGTGCCAGCAGTGAAGATAACAGGGAAAATAGCAATCAGCCCCAGCATTTT	CASSEDNRENSNQPQHF
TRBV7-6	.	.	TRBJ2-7	TGTGCCAGCAGCTTGAAGGGGGTGGTCTGGGACGAGCAGTACTTC	CASSLKGVVWDEQYF
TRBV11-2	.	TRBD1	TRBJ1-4	TGTGCCAGCAGCAGCGGGACAGGGCTTTCTGAAAAACTGTTTTTT	CASSSGTGLSEKLFF
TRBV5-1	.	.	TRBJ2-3	TGCGCCAGCAGCTCGATGACCCCGCGGGGTATATACACAGATACGCAGTATTTT	CASSSMTPRGIYTDTQYF
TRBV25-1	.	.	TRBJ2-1	TGTGCCAGCAGTGAATCGAGGGGGGGCCACAATGAGCAGTTCTTC	CASSESRGGHNEQFF
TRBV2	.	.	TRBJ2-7	TGTGCCAGCAGTCCGGGACTTCCAGGCTCCTACGAGCAGTACTTC	CASSPGLPGSYEQYF
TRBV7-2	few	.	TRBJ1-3	TGTGCCAGCAGCGCGACGACAGTCTCCGGAAACACCATATATTTT	CASSATTVSGNTIYF
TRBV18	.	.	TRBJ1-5	TGTGCCAGCTCACCGGAAGGAGATCAGCCCCAGCATTTT	CASSPEGDQPQHF
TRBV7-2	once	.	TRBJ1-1	TGTGCCAGCAGTCGTGAGTTGAACACTGAAGCTTTCTTT	CASSRELNTEAFF
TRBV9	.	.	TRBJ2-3	TGTGCCAGCAGCCCCCTTGTAGCGGCCCCGAATACGCAGTATTTT	CASSPLVAAPNTQYF